This T cell receptor (beta chain) comes out of a study of blood T cell repertoires in COVID-19. Looking at the study overall: Acute-phase and convalescent COVID-19 samples originated in the United States, Italy and Spain. T cells, B-cell-depleted T cells, or PBMCs supplied cDNA or gDNA.

CDR3 length equals 12 residues. Germline CDR1 is SNHLY and CDR2 is FYNNEI. V gave up 6 bases and J gave up 5 bases; unmatched junction bases: 2. Under the authors' procedure: Estimated nucleated cell counts came from reference gene primer amplification. Repertoires were generated with immunoSEQ multiplex PCR, while TCRdb's copy carries only in-frame clones and drops some. The D gene and trimming were derived from the DNA, and the V and J assignments and clone size from that table. The profile shows about 260,000 clones, around 86% of them singletons. Specimen: peripheral blood. The receptor comes from a young man with active or convalescent COVID-19. The J gene is TRBJ1-2, the V gene TRBV2, with 8 bases matching TRBD1. The CDR3 loop is CASRTGAYGYTF. In DNA, the CDR3 is TGTGCCAGCAGGACAGGGGCTTATGGCTACACCTTC.